These 8 T cell receptor beta chains were sequenced from one sample in a study of blood T cell repertoires in COVID-19. TCRdb's copy holds only in-frame clones and misses some; the assay was immunoSEQ multiplex PCR. The data show some 210,000 clones, 84% seen once. Sequenced input: peripheral blood. Receptor source: an older woman with active or convalescent COVID-19.

This rearrangement joins TRBV6-5 to TRBJ2-5; a possible D gene is TRBD2 (6 bases). The V end lost 5 bases, the J end lost 1 base, and 14 bases lay between the germline ends. The CDR3 is 15 amino acids. Looked up from germline, CDR1 is MNHEY and CDR2 is SVGAGI. In DNA form, the CDR3 reads TGTGCCAGCAGTCGAGCGGGCGCGTTCCAAGAGACCCAGTACTTC. Translated, it gives CASSRAGAFQETQYF.

This clone has a single count. The genes are TRBV12-5 and TRBJ2-7; D is unclear. CDR3 size: 15 residues. The germline V gene has CDR1 LGHNT and CDR2 FRNRAP. The ends were cut back, 6 bases at V and 2 bases at J, with 17 bases in the middle. As DNA, the CDR3 is TGTGCTAGTGGCCAACCCTCCACCGGAGCCTACGAGCAGTACTTC. This gives the protein CASGQPSTGAYEQYF. The complete variable domain, with remaining parts taken from reference TRBV12-5 and TRBJ2-7, reads DARVTQTPRHKVTEMGQEVTMRCQPILGHNTVFWYRQTMMQGLELLAYFRNRAPLDDSGMPKDRFSAEMPDATLATLKIQPSEPRDSAVYFCASGQPSTGAYEQYFGPGTRLTVT.

This rearrangement joins TRBV30 to TRBJ1-1; D gene uncertain. CDR3 length equals 12 residues. Looked up from germline, CDR1 is GTSNPN and CDR2 is SVGIG (reference sequence). V was shortened by 2 bases and J by 13 bases, with 17 bases between the two germline ends. The CDR3 bases are TGTGCCTGGAGTAGGTATGGGCTAATAGGTTTCTTT. Residues: CAWSRYGLIGFF.

The V call is TRBV6-5, the J call TRBJ1-1; D gene unclear. Per germline, CDR1 MNHEY and CDR2 SVGAGI. Trimming stripped 5 bases from V and 5 bases from J, with 15 bases between. The CDR3 runs to 14 residues. The CDR3 region has the DNA TGTGCCAGCAGTCAAACACCCGGGTGGACTGAAGCTTTCTTT. Protein sequence: CASSQTPGWTEAFF.

This chain joins TRBV7-2 and TRBJ2-5; 8 bases line up with TRBD2. From germline, CDR1 is SGHTA and CDR2 FQGNSA. This CDR3 comprises 15 residues. Losses at the gene ends were 1 base for V and 13 bases for J; bases not matched to a gene: 14. The CDR3 here is CASSLEGVVAGWWYF. Here the CDR3 DNA reads TGTGCCAGCAGCTTAGAGGGGGTGGTAGCGGGATGGTGGTACTTC.

The rearrangement joins TRBV7-8 to TRBJ2-3, with 12 nucleotides matching TRBD2. V was clipped by 5 bases and J by 1 base; unmatched bases: 7. CDR3 length: 17 amino acids. Germline V gene data show CDR1 as SGHVS and CDR2 as FQNEAQ. CDR3 residues: CASSPLAGGPGTDTQYF. In nucleotides, the CDR3 is TGTGCCAGCAGCCCCCTAGCGGGAGGGCCTGGCACAGATACGCAGTATTTT.

The gene calls are TRBV7-2 and TRBJ2-1, with 11 nucleotides matching TRBD2. Germline CDR1 is SGHTA and CDR2 is FQGNSA. The CDR3 runs to 17 residues. V was clipped by 1 base and J by 6 bases; unmatched bases: 8. CDR3 sequence reads: CASSLEVASGRSNEQFF. The CDR3 region has the DNA TGTGCCAGCAGCTTAGAGGTGGCTAGCGGGAGGAGCAATGAGCAGTTCTTC.

The rearrangement joins TRBV6-5 to TRBJ2-7; 8 bases fit TRBD1. The V gene's germline CDR1 is MNHEY and CDR2 SVGAGI. V shed 8 bases, J shed 1 base, and the junction held 4 bases outside the gene matches. The CDR3 is 13 amino acids. This CDR3 reads CASLRQGSYEQYF. DNA of the CDR3: TGTGCCAGCTTACGACAGGGGTCCTACGAGCAGTACTTC.